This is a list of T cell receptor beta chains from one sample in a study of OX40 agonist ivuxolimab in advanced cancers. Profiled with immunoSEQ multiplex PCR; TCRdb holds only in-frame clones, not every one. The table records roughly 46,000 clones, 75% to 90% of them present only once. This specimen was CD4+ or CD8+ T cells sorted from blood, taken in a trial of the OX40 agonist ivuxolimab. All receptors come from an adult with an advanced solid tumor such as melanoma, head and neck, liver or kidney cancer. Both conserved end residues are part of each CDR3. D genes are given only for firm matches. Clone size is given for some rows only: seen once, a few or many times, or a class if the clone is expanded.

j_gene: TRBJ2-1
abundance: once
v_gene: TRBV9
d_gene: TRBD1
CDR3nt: TGTGCCAGCAGCACCCGGACAGGGCGGAGCTCCTACAATGAGCAGTTCTTC
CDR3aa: CASSTRTGRSSYNEQFF

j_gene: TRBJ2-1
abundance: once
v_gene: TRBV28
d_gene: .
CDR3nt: TGTGCCAGCACCGACGGGATAGGGCAGTTCTTC
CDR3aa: CASTDGIGQFF

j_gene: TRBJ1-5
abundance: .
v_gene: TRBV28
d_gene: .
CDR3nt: TGTGCCAGCAGTTTGAAGAATTATAGCAATCAGCCCCAGCATTTT
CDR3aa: CASSLKNYSNQPQHF

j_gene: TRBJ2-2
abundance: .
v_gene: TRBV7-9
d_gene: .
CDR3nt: TGTGCCAGCACCTCCTTGGGCGGGGAGCTGTTTTTT
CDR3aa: CASTSLGGELFF

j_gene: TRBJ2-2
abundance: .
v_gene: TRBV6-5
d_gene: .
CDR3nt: TGTGCCAGCACCTTGGCGGGGGCGGCTGGGGAGCTGTTTTTT
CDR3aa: CASTLAGAAGELFF

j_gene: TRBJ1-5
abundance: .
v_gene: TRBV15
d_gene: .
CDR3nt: TGTGCCACCAGCAGAGATAGAAACGGGGCAGGGTGGAATCAGCCCCAGCATTTT
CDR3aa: CATSRDRNGAGWNQPQHF

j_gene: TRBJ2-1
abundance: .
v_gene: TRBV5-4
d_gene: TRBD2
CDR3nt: TGTGCCAGCAGCCCCGGGACTAGCGGGGGGAATGAGCAGTTCTTC
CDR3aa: CASSPGTSGGNEQFF

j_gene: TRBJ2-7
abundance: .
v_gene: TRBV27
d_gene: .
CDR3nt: TGTGCCAGCAGGGGGATTGGGTACGAGCAGTACTTC
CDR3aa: CASRGIGYEQYF

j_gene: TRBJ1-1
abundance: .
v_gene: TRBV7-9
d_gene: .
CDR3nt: TGTGCCAGCAGTCCCGTGGTTGCCACTGAAGCTTTCTTT
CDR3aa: CASSPVVATEAFF

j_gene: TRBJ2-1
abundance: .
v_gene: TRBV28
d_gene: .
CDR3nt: TGTGCCAGCACCCTTGACCCGAGCTCCTACAATGAGCAGTTCTTC
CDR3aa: CASTLDPSSYNEQFF

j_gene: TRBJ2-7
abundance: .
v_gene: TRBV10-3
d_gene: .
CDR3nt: TGTGCCATCAGTGAGTATGGGCAGGGCGACGAGCAGTACTTC
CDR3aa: CAISEYGQGDEQYF

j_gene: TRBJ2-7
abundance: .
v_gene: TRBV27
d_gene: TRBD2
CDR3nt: TGTGCCAGCAACCCCTACGGACTAGCGTCATCCTACGAGCAGTACTTC
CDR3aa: CASNPYGLASSYEQYF

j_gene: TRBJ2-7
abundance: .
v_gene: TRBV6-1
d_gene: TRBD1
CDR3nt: TGTGCCAGCAGGATTCACCGGGACAGCCCCTACGAGCAGTACTTC
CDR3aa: CASRIHRDSPYEQYF

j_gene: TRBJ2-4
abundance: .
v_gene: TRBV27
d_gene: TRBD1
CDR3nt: TGTGCCAGCAGTCCGACAGGGGCGGGAGCCAAAAACATTCAGTACTTC
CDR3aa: CASSPTGAGAKNIQYF

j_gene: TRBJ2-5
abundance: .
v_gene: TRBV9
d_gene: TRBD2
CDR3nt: TGTGCCAGCAGCGGTCTAGCGGGAGGGCCGGGGGAGACCCAGTACTTC
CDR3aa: CASSGLAGGPGETQYF

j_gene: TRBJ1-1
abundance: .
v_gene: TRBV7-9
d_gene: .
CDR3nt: TGTGCCAGCAGCCCCGAGGGACGACGGAACACTGAAGCTTTCTTT
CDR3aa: CASSPEGRRNTEAFF

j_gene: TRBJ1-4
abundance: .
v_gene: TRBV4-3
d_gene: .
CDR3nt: TGCGCCAGCAGCCAAGGCAGGGGAACTAATGAAAAACTGTTTTTT
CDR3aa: CASSQGRGTNEKLFF

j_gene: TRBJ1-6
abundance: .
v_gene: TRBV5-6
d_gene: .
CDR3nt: TGTGCCAGCAGCTTGTATAATTCACCCCTCCACTTT
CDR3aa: CASSLYNSPLHF

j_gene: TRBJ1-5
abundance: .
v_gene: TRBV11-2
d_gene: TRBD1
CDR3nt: TGCGCCAGCAGCCAAGACAGGGGTTCTAATCAGCCCCAGCATTTT
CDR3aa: CASSQDRGSNQPQHF

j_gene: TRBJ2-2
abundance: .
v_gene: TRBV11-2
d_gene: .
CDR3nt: TGTGCCAGCTGCTCAGGGGATTGGGACACCGGGGAGCTGTTTTTT
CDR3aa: CASCSGDWDTGELFF

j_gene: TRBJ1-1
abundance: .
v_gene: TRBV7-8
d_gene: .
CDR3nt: TGTGCCAGCAGCTTATCCCTGGAGAAAAAGGCTTTCTTT
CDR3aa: CASSLSLEKKAFF

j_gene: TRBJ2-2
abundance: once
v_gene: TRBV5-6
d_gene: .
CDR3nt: TGTGCCAGCAGCTTGGCCTGGCGGCAGTACACCGGGGAGCTGTTTTTT
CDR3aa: CASSLAWRQYTGELFF

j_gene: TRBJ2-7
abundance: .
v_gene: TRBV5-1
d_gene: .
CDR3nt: TGCGCCAGCAGCTTGGGGGAGCCCTACGAGCAGTACTTC
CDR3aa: CASSLGEPYEQYF